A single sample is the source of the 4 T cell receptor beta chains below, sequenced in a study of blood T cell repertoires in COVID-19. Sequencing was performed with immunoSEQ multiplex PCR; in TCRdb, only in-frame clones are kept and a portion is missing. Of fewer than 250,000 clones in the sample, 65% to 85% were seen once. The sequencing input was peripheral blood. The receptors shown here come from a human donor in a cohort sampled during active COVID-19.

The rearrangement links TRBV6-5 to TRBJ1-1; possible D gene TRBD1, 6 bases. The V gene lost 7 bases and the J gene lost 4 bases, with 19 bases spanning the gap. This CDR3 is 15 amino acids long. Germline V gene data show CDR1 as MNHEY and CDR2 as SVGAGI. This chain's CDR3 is CASTQRGGRITEAFF. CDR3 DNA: TGTGCCAGCACTCAGAGGGGGGGGAGGATCACTGAAGCTTTCTTT.

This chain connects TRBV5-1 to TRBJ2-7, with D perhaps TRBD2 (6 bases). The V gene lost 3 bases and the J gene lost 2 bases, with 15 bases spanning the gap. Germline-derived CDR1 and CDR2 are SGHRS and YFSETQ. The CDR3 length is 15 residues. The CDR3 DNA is TGCGCCAGCAGCTCCCGGGACGCGGGACCCTACGAGCAGTACTTC. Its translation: CASSSRDAGPYEQYF.

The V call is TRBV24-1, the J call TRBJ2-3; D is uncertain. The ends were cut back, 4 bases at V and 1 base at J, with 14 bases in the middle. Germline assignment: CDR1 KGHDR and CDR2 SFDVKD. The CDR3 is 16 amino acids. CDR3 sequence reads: CATSEGSQSGTDTQYF. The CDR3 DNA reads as TGTGCCACCAGTGAGGGCTCCCAGAGTGGCACAGATACGCAGTATTTT.

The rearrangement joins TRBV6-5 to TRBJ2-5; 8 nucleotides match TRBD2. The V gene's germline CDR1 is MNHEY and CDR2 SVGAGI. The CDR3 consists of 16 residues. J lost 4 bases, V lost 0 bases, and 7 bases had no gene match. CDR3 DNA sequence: TGTGCCAGCAGTTACTCATCAGCGGGAGTAGGAGAGACCCAGTACTTC. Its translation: CASSYSSAGVGETQYF.